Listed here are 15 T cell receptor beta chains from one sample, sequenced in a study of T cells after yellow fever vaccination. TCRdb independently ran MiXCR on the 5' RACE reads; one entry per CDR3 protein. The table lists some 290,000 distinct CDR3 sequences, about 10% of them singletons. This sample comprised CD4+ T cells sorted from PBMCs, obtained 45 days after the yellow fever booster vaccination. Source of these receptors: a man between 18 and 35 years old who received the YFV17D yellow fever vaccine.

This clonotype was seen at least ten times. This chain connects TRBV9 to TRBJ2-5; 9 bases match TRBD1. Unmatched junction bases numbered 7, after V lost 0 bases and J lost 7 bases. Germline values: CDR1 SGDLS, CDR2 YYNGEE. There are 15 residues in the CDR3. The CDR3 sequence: CASSVATGGQVTQYF. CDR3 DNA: TGTGCCAGCAGCGTAGCTACAGGGGGCCAGGTGACCCAGTACTTC.

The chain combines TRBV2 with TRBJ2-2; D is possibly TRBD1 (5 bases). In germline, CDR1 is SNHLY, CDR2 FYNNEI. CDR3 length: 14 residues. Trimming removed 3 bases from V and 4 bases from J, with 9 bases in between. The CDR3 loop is CASSEGQTTGELFF. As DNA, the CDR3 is TGTGCCAGCAGTGAGGGGCAAACCACCGGGGAGCTGTTTTTT.

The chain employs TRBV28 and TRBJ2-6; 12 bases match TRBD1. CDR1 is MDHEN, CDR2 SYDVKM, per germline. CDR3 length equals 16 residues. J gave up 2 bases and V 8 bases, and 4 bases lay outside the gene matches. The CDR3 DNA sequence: TGTGCCAGCCTGGGACAGGGGGCCGCTGGGGCCAACGTCCTGACTTTC. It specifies CASLGQGAAGANVLTF.

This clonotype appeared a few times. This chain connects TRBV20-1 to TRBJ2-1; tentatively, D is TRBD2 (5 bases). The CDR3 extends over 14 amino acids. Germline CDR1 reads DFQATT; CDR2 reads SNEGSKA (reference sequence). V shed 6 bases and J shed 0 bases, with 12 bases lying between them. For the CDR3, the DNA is TGCAGTGCCCAGAGGGTGAACTCCTACAATGAGCAGTTCTTC. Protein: CSAQRVNSYNEQFF.

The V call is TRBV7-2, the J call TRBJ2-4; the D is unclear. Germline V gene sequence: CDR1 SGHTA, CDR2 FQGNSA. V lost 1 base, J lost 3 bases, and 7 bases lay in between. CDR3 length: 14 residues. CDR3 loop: CASSLGGHKNIQYF. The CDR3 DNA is TGTGCCAGCAGCTTAGGGGGTCACAAAAACATTCAGTACTTC.

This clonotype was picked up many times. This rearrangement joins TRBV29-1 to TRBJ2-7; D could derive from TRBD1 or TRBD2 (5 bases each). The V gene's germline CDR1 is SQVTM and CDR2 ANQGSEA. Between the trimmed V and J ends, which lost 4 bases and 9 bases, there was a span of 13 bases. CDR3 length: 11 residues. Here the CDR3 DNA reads TGCAGCGTTGCGGGGCTCTCGGGGCAGTACTTC. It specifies CSVAGLSGQYF.

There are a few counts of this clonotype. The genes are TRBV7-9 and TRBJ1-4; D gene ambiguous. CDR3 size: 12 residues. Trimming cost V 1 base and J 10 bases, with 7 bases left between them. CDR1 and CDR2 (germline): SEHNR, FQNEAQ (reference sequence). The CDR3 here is CASSLDGRKLFF. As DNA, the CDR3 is TGTGCCAGCAGCTTAGATGGCAGAAAACTGTTTTTT.

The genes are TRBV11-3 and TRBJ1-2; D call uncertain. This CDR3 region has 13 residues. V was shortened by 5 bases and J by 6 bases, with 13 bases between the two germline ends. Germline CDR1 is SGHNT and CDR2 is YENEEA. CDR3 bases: TGTGCCAGCAGCCCCCAACACGGTAATGGCTACACCTTC. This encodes CASSPQHGNGYTF. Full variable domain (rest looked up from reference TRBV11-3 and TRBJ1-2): EAGVVQSPRYKIIEKKQPVAFWCNPISGHNTLYWYLQNLGQGPELLIRYENEEAVDDSQLPKDRFSAERLKGVDSTLKIQPAELGDSAVYLCASSPQHGNGYTFGSGTRLTVV.

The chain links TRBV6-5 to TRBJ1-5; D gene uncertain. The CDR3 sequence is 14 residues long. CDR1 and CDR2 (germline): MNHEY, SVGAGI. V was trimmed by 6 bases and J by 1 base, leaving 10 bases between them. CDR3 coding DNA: TGTGCCAGCAGCGGACGGAACAGCAATCAGCCCCAGCATTTT. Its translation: CASSGRNSNQPQHF.

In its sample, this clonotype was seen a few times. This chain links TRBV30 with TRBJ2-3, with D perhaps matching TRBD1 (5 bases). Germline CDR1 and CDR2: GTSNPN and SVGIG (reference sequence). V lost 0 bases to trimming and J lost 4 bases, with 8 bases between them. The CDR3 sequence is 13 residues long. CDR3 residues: CAWSVRRADTQYF. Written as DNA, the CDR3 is TGTGCCTGGAGTGTGCGCAGGGCAGATACGCAGTATTTT.

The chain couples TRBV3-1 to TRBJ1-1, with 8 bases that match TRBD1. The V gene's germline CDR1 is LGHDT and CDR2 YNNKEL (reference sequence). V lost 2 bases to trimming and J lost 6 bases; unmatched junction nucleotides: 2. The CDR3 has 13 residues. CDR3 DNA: TGTGCCAGCAGCCAATCCAGGGGGCCTGAAGCTTTCTTT. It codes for CASSQSRGPEAFF. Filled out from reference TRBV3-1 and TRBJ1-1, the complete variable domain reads DTAVSQTPKYLVTQMGNDKSIKCEQNLGHDTMYWYKQDSKKFLKIMFSYNNKELIINETVPNRFSPKSPDKAHLNLHINSLELGDSAVYFCASSQSRGPEAFFGQGTRLTVV.

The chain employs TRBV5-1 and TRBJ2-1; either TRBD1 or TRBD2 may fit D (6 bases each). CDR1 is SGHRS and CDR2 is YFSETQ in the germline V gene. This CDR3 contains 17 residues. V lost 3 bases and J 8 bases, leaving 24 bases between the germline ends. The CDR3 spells CASSWGRRDARDDEQFF. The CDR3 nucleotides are TGCGCCAGCAGCTGGGGGCGGAGGGATGCGAGGGACGATGAGCAGTTCTTC.

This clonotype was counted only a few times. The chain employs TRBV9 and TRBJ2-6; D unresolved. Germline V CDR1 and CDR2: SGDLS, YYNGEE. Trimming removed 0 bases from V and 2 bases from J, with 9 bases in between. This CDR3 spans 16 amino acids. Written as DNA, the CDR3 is TGTGCCAGCAGCGTAGGGGTAGGGACTGGGGCCAACGTCCTGACTTTC. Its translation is CASSVGVGTGANVLTF.

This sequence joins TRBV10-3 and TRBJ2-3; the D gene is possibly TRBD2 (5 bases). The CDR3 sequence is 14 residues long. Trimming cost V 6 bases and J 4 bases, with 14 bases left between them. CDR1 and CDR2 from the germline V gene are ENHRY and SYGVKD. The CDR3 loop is CAIRDTSSSDTQYF. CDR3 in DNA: TGTGCCATCAGGGATACTAGTTCTTCAGATACGCAGTATTTT.

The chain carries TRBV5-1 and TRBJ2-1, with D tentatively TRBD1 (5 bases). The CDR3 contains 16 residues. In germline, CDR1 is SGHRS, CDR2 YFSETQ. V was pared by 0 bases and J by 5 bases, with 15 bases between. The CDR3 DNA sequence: TGCGCCAGCAGCTTGGAACCCCAGGGTCTGAACAATGAGCAGTTCTTC. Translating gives CASSLEPQGLNNEQFF.